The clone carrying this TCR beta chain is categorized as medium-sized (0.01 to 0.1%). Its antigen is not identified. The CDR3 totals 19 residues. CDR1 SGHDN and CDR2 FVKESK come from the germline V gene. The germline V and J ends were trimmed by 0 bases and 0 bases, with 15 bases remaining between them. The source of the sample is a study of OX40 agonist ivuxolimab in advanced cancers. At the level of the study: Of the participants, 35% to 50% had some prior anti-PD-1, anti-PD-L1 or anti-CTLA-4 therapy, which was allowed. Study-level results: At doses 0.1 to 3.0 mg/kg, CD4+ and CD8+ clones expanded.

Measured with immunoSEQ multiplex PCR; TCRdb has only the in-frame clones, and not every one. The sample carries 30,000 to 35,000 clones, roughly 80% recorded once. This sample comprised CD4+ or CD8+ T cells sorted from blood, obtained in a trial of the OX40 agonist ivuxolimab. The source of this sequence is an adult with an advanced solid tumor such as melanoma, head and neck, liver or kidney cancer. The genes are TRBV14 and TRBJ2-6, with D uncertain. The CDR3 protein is CASSQDPLRAYSGANVLTF. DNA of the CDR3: TGTGCCAGCAGCCAAGACCCCTTACGGGCTTACTCTGGGGCCAACGTCCTGACTTTC.